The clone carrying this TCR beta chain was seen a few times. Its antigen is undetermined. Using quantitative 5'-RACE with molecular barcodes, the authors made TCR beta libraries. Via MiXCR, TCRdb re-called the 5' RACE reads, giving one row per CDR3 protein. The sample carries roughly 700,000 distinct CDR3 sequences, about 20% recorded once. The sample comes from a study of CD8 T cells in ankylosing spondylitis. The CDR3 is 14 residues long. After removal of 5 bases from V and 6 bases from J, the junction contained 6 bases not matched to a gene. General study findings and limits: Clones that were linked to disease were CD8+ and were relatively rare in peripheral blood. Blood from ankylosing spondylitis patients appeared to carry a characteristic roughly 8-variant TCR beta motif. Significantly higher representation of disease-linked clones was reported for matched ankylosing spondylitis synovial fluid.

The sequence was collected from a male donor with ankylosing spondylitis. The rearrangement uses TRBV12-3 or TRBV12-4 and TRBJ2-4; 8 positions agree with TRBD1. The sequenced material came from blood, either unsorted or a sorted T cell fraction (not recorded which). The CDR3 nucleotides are TGTGCCAGCAGTCCCCTCGGACAGGGAAACATTCAGTACTTC. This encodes CASSPLGQGNIQYF.